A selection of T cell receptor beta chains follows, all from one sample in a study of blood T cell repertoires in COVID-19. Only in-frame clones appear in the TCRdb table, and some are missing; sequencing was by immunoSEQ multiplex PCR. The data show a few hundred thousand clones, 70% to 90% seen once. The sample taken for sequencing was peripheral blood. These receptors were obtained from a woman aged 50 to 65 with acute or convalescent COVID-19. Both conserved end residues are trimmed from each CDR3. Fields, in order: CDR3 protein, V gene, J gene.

cdr3_aa: ASSLVAAFRDEQF; v_call: TRBV7-8; j_call: TRBJ2-1
cdr3_aa: ASSQEGRGSTGELF; v_call: TRBV14; j_call: TRBJ2-2
cdr3_aa: ASSLPFGSRAQETQY; v_call: TRBV7-2; j_call: TRBJ2-5
cdr3_aa: ASGRMNEQF; v_call: TRBV12-5; j_call: TRBJ2-1
cdr3_aa: ASSKLQGSTEAF; v_call: TRBV9; j_call: TRBJ1-1
cdr3_aa: ASSRGQGNNSPLH; v_call: TRBV5-1; j_call: TRBJ1-6
cdr3_aa: ATSRGFSGNNEQF; v_call: TRBV15; j_call: TRBJ2-1
cdr3_aa: ASSPWGAEAF; v_call: TRBV18; j_call: TRBJ1-1
cdr3_aa: ASNSGTVLNTEAF; v_call: TRBV7-9; j_call: TRBJ1-1
cdr3_aa: ASSLAGGAGGYNEQF; v_call: TRBV7-2; j_call: TRBJ2-1
cdr3_aa: ASNQDGSSYNEQF; v_call: TRBV6-5; j_call: TRBJ2-1
cdr3_aa: ASSIGRGTSRGTQY; v_call: TRBV19; j_call: TRBJ2-5
cdr3_aa: ASGLYGNTIY; v_call: TRBV12-5; j_call: TRBJ1-3
cdr3_aa: ASSIGLAEYNEQF; v_call: TRBV5-8; j_call: TRBJ2-1
cdr3_aa: ASSFNYEQY; v_call: TRBV5-5; j_call: TRBJ2-7
cdr3_aa: ARGRGRAYEQY; v_call: TRBV19; j_call: TRBJ2-7
cdr3_aa: ASSSTGGETEAF; v_call: TRBV5-1; j_call: TRBJ1-1
cdr3_aa: ASRRLRDSSYEQY; v_call: TRBV2; j_call: TRBJ2-7
cdr3_aa: ASSPPTSGGSTDTQY; v_call: TRBV18; j_call: TRBJ2-3
cdr3_aa: ASSLIQGADTQY; v_call: TRBV5-5; j_call: TRBJ2-3
cdr3_aa: ASGGSYEQY; v_call: TRBV7-9; j_call: TRBJ2-7
cdr3_aa: ASSLALLAGGPTGELF; v_call: TRBV7-9; j_call: TRBJ2-2
cdr3_aa: ASVTGYNEKLF; v_call: TRBV6-5; j_call: TRBJ1-4
cdr3_aa: ASSQNSETQY; v_call: TRBV4-3; j_call: TRBJ2-5
cdr3_aa: ASSLGLDTQY; v_call: TRBV11-2; j_call: TRBJ2-3
cdr3_aa: ASSLLTGGGTEAF; v_call: TRBV5-6; j_call: TRBJ1-1
cdr3_aa: ASSLGGGAADEQY; v_call: TRBV5-5; j_call: TRBJ2-7
cdr3_aa: SAIQETQY; v_call: TRBV20-1; j_call: TRBJ2-5
cdr3_aa: ASSSFGGGNQPQH; v_call: TRBV27; j_call: TRBJ1-5
cdr3_aa: ASSLDMGGSYNEQF; v_call: TRBV11-2; j_call: TRBJ2-1
cdr3_aa: ASSQDEGLAGNTIY; v_call: TRBV14; j_call: TRBJ1-3
cdr3_aa: ASSRQEPSYGEQF; v_call: TRBV6-2/TRBV6-3; j_call: TRBJ2-1
cdr3_aa: ASSDLRSSGYT; v_call: TRBV2; j_call: TRBJ1-2
cdr3_aa: ASSLASGGGLYGYT; v_call: TRBV7-2; j_call: TRBJ1-2